What follows are 30 T cell receptor beta chains derived from one specimen sequenced in a study of blood T cell repertoires in COVID-19. This table comes from immunoSEQ multiplex PCR, and its TCRdb copy is limited to in-frame clones, with some not included. The sample holds roughly 280,000 clones, about 88% seen once. The sample consisted of peripheral blood. These receptors all come from a woman aged 25 to 39 with COVID-19, enrolled during active disease.

The gene calls are TRBV3-1 (or the pseudogene TRBV3-2) and TRBJ1-1; no reliable D call. The germline CDR1 and CDR2 sequences are LGHDT and YNNKEL (reference sequence). The germline V and J ends were trimmed by 3 bases and 1 base, with 18 bases remaining between them. This CDR3 contains 17 residues. In DNA, the CDR3 is TGTGCCAGCAGCCACGTATGGGAGGGCATGACGAACACTGAAGCTTTCTTT. Its protein product is CASSHVWEGMTNTEAFF.

The chain combines TRBV28 with TRBJ2-4, with D possibly being TRBD2 (6 bases). The CDR3 covers 16 residues. Germline V gene sequence: CDR1 MDHEN, CDR2 SYDVKM. The V gene lost 8 bases and the J gene lost 0 bases, with 17 bases spanning the gap. CDR3 sequence (DNA): TGTGCCAGCGGTGAGGAGGGATCTGGAGCCAAAAACATTCAGTACTTC. Protein sequence: CASGEEGSGAKNIQYF.

This clone was seen only once. V and J are TRBV24-1 and TRBJ2-1; the D is unclear. Looked up from germline, CDR1 is KGHDR and CDR2 is SFDVKD. This CDR3 is built from 12 residues. V gave up 2 bases and J gave up 8 bases, with 6 bases separating them. The DNA of the CDR3 is TGTGCCACCAGTGATTCAGGCTATGAGCAGTTCTTC. Encoded protein: CATSDSGYEQFF.

This clone was observed once. The chain is built from TRBV7-8 and TRBJ1-5; no clear D. The germline V gene has CDR1 SGHVS and CDR2 FQNEAQ. V dropped 4 bases and J dropped 3 bases, with 16 bases sitting between them. The CDR3 loop spans 16 amino acids. The CDR3 DNA follows: TGTGCCAGCAGCTCACGCATCGGGCGGGTCAATCAGCCCCAGCATTTT. It translates to CASSSRIGRVNQPQHF.

The V gene is TRBV30, the J gene TRBJ2-4; a possible D gene is TRBD1 (6 bases). CDR3 length: 12 residues. The germline V and J ends were trimmed by 0 bases and 6 bases, with 6 bases remaining between them. In germline, CDR1 is GTSNPN, CDR2 SVGIG (reference sequence). The CDR3, as DNA: TGTGCCTGGAGTGTACAGGGAAACATTCAGTACTTC. Translated: CAWSVQGNIQYF. Full variable domain (outside the CDR3, taken from reference TRBV30 and TRBJ2-4): SQTIHQWPATLVQPVGSPLSLECTVEGTSNPNLYWYRQAAGRGLQLLFYSVGIGQISSEVPQNLSASRPQDRQFILSSKKLLLSDSGFYLCAWSVQGNIQYFGAGTRLSVL.

V usage is TRBV3-1 (or the pseudogene TRBV3-2) and J usage is TRBJ2-7; 9 bases agree with TRBD2. Trimming removed 2 bases from V and 4 bases from J; junction bases left unmatched: 12. There are 17 residues in the CDR3. Germline V gene lookup returns CDR1 LGHDT and CDR2 YNNKEL (reference sequence). CDR3 in amino acids: CASSQTPLLAGRYEQYF. CDR3 sequence (DNA): TGTGCCAGCAGCCAAACCCCCCTTCTAGCGGGACGTTACGAGCAGTACTTC.

The chain is built from TRBV2 and TRBJ2-1; D gene ambiguous. Trimming took off 6 bases at V and 0 bases at J, with 15 bases between the two ends. The CDR3 consists of 16 residues. Germline assignment: CDR1 SNHLY and CDR2 FYNNEI. CDR3 in DNA: TGTGCCAGCAGCTTCACAACCACAATCTCCTACAATGAGCAGTTCTTC. Its translation: CASSFTTTISYNEQFF.

The J gene is TRBJ1-3, the V gene TRBV4-2; D gene ambiguous. This CDR3 has 12 residues. Deletions cut 6 bases from V and 0 bases from J, with 3 bases between. The germline V gene encodes CDR1 LGHNA and CDR2 YNFKEQ. The CDR3 is CASSHSGNTIYF. The CDR3 DNA reads as TGTGCCAGCAGTCACTCTGGAAACACCATATATTTT.

The rearrangement joins TRBV5-1 to TRBJ2-1, with D unclear. Deletions cut 7 bases from V and 5 bases from J, with 13 bases between. The germline V gene encodes CDR1 SGHRS and CDR2 YFSETQ. The CDR3 runs 13 residues. For the CDR3, the DNA is TGCGCCAGCGCGGATAACGTTAACAATGAGCAGTTCTTC. Protein: CASADNVNNEQFF.

The chain links TRBV30 to TRBJ1-2; D is possibly TRBD1 (5 bases). Germline assignment: CDR1 GTSNPN and CDR2 SVGIG (reference sequence). Trimming pared 3 bases from V and 7 bases from J, leaving 15 bases between. This CDR3 is built from 13 residues. The CDR3 loop is CAWRPGRSGGYTF. As DNA, the CDR3 is TGTGCCTGGAGACCAGGGCGGTCCGGTGGCTACACCTTC.

The CDR3: CASSLIAGGPPDTQYF. The CDR3 coding sequence is TGTGCCAGCAGCTTAATAGCGGGAGGGCCCCCAGATACGCAGTATTTT. The chain is built from TRBV7-3 and TRBJ2-3; 11 bases match TRBD2. The germline gives CDR1 SGHTA, CDR2 FQGTGA. Trimming removed 1 base from V and 4 bases from J; junction bases left unmatched: 4. The CDR3 extends over 16 amino acids.

The chain employs TRBV19 and TRBJ1-2, with D perhaps TRBD1 (6 bases). Trimming cost V 4 bases and J 4 bases, with 16 bases left between them. Germline V CDR1 and CDR2: LNHDA, SQIVND (reference sequence). This CDR3 is built from 15 residues. CDR3 protein: CASSTGTGPLYGYTF. The DNA of the CDR3 is TGTGCCAGTAGTACGGGAACAGGGCCCCTCTATGGCTACACCTTC.

In its sample, this clone was seen a few times. The chain is built from TRBV9 and TRBJ1-1, with 10 nucleotides matching TRBD1. The trim removed 3 bases at V and 11 bases at J, leaving 10 bases unmatched. The length of the CDR3 is 14 residues. CDR1 is SGDLS, CDR2 YYNGEE, per germline. The CDR3 sequence is CASSESDRGRQAFF. DNA of the CDR3: TGTGCCAGCAGCGAGTCTGACAGGGGGCGCCAGGCTTTCTTT.

The chain links TRBV28 to TRBJ1-5; perhaps TRBD1 as D (5 bases). CDR3 length: 15 amino acids. V was clipped by 6 bases and J by 5 bases, with 17 bases between them. Germline V gene lookup returns CDR1 MDHEN and CDR2 SYDVKM. CDR3 sequence: CASSPGGGSHQPQHF. In DNA, the CDR3 is TGTGCCAGCAGCCCCGGGGGTGGCAGCCATCAGCCCCAGCATTTT. Combining the CDR3 with reference TRBV28 and TRBJ1-5 gives the whole variable domain DVKVTQSSRYLVKRTGEKVFLECVQDMDHENMFWYRQDPGLGLRLIYFSYDVKMKEKGDIPEGYSVSREKKERFSLILESASTNQTSMYLCASSPGGGSHQPQHFGDGTRLSIL.

The V and J genes are TRBV7-2 and TRBJ2-2; TRBD2 matches 7 bases. The trim removed 3 bases at V and 4 bases at J, leaving 8 bases unmatched. This CDR3 comprises 16 residues. Per the germline V gene, CDR1 is SGHTA and CDR2 is FQGNSA. The DNA of the CDR3 is TGTGCCAGCAGCTTTAGCGGGTCCCCGGGCACCGGGGAGCTGTTTTTT. This encodes CASSFSGSPGTGELFF.

The chain is built from TRBV14 and TRBJ2-1; TRBD1 is a possible D gene (5 bases). In germline, CDR1 is SGHDN, CDR2 FVKESK. The CDR3 has 15 residues. V lost 0 bases, J lost 3 bases, and 9 bases lay in between. CDR3 sequence: CASSQDRQLYNEQFF. The CDR3, as DNA: TGTGCCAGCAGCCAAGATCGACAGCTCTACAATGAGCAGTTCTTC.

V gene TRBV10-3 combines with J gene TRBJ2-1, with 7 bases lining up with TRBD2. J gave up 8 bases and V 6 bases, and 16 bases lay outside the gene matches. The germline V gene has CDR1 ENHRY and CDR2 SYGVKD. The CDR3 extends over 16 amino acids. Here the CDR3 reads CAIRGRVGSGRDEQFF. CDR3 DNA: TGTGCCATCAGGGGGAGGGTTGGTAGCGGAAGGGATGAGCAGTTCTTC.

V is TRBV5-1 and J is TRBJ1-3; 7 bases agree with TRBD1. CDR3 length: 14 amino acids. Losses at the gene ends were 6 bases for V and 2 bases for J; bases not matched to a gene: 5. CDR1 and CDR2 from the germline V gene are SGHRS and YFSETQ. The CDR3 region has the DNA TGCGCCAGCACGGAGGGGGCCGCTGGAAACACCATATATTTT. This codes for CASTEGAAGNTIYF.

This rearrangement joins TRBV5-6 to TRBJ2-7, with 11 bases aligning to TRBD2. This CDR3 spans 14 amino acids. After removal of 0 bases from V and 6 bases from J, the junction contained 2 bases not matched to a gene. Looked up from germline, CDR1 is SGHDT and CDR2 is YYEEEE. The CDR3 nucleotides read TGTGCCAGCAGCTTGGTAGCGGGAGGGCCCGAGCAGTACTTC. Protein: CASSLVAGGPEQYF.

The V call is TRBV9, the J call TRBJ1-6; 8 bases agree with TRBD1. This CDR3 has 14 residues. CDR1 is SGDLS and CDR2 is YYNGEE in the germline V gene. V lost 4 bases, J lost 7 bases, and 4 bases stayed unmatched. CDR3 amino acids: CASSPRQGNSPLHF. The CDR3 DNA is TGTGCCAGCAGCCCCCGACAGGGGAATTCACCCCTCCACTTT.

The genes are TRBV19 and TRBJ2-7; TRBD1 matches at 7 bases. The CDR3 runs to 14 residues. With 4 bases clipped from V and 2 bases from J, the junction kept 5 bases outside the gene matches. CDR1 LNHDA and CDR2 SQIVND come from the germline V gene (reference sequence). Here the CDR3 DNA reads TGTGCCAGTAGTACAACCGGGACAGCCTACGAGCAGTACTTC. Its protein is CASSTTGTAYEQYF.

This CDR3 reads CASSLGTGPYEQYF. CDR3 nucleotides: TGTGCCAGCAGCTTGGGGACAGGGCCCTACGAGCAGTACTTC. The chain joins TRBV11-2 to TRBJ2-7, with TRBD1 matching over 9 bases. V trimming: 3 bases; J trimming: 2 bases; junction bases outside the gene matches: 2. The CDR3 contains 14 residues. Germline CDR1 is SGHAT and CDR2 is FQNNGV. The whole variable domain, filled in from reference TRBV11-2 and TRBJ2-7, reads EAGVAQSPRYKIIEKRQSVAFWCNPISGHATLYWYQQILGQGPKLLIQFQNNGVVDDSQLPKDRFSAERLKGVDSTLKIQPAKLEDSAVYLCASSLGTGPYEQYFGPGTRLTVT.

CDR3 loop: CASRPDYQETQYF. The DNA of the CDR3 is TGTGCCAGCAGACCGGACTATCAAGAGACCCAGTACTTC. This chain joins TRBV7-8 and TRBJ2-5, with a tentative D call TRBD2 (6 bases). The CDR3 spans 13 residues. Trimming shortened V by 6 bases and J by 2 bases, and 10 bases separated the two germline ends. Germline values: CDR1 SGHVS, CDR2 FQNEAQ.

The chain couples TRBV6-5 to TRBJ1-2; the D gene is possibly TRBD1 (6 bases). Germline V CDR1 and CDR2: MNHEY, SVGAGI. Trimming left V 3 bases short and J 2 bases short, with 13 bases between. This CDR3 has 15 amino acids. CDR3 region: CASSYGTPWNYGYTF. The DNA for the CDR3 is TGTGCCAGCAGTTATGGGACACCATGGAACTATGGCTACACCTTC.

Concerning this clone: One end of the junction is discordant with germline, which a read error may explain. The V call is TRBV6-5, the J call TRBJ2-7; TRBD1 matches 8 bases. The CDR3 sequence is 14 residues long. CDR1 is MNHEY, CDR2 SVGAGI, per germline. CDR3 coding DNA: TGTGCCAGCAGCCGGACAGGGTTGACCTACGAGCAGCACTTC. It yields the protein CASSRTGLTYEQHF.

V gene TRBV11-2 combines with J gene TRBJ2-1; 9 bases match TRBD1. Trimming removed 2 bases from V and 3 bases from J; junction bases left unmatched: 2. Germline loops: CDR1 SGHAT, CDR2 FQNNGV. The CDR3 sequence is 15 residues long. This CDR3 is CASSLWDRVYNEQFF. In DNA form, the CDR3 reads TGTGCCAGCAGCTTATGGGACAGGGTCTACAATGAGCAGTTCTTC.

J is TRBJ1-3 and V is TRBV3-1 (or the pseudogene TRBV3-2); perhaps TRBD1 as D (6 bases). The CDR3 runs to 15 residues. V lost 2 bases and J lost 2, with 10 bases in between. CDR1 LGHDT and CDR2 YNNKEL come from the germline V gene (reference sequence). In DNA, the CDR3 is TGTGCCAGCAGCCAACATACAGGGCCTGGAAACACCATATATTTT. Its protein product is CASSQHTGPGNTIYF.

The gene calls are TRBV2 and TRBJ1-5; D remains unclear. CDR1 is SNHLY and CDR2 is FYNNEI in the germline V gene. This CDR3 is built from 13 residues. Trimming stripped 3 bases from V and 5 bases from J, with 8 bases between. CDR3 nucleotide sequence: TGTGCCAGCAGTGATGACGGGGATCAGCCCCAGCATTTT. Amino acids: CASSDDGDQPQHF.

V gene TRBV4-1 combines with J gene TRBJ2-1, with D possibly TRBD2 on 5 matching bases. CDR1 is MGHRA, CDR2 YSYEKL, per germline. CDR3 length equals 14 residues. V was trimmed by 6 bases and J by 10 bases, leaving 19 bases between them. In DNA, the CDR3 is TGCGCCAGCAGGCAAAACACACCAGCGGCCGAGCAGTTCTTC. Translated: CASRQNTPAAEQFF.

The V call is TRBV28, the J call TRBJ2-2; TRBD2 might be the D (5 bases). V lost 8 bases and J 6 bases, leaving 13 bases between the germline ends. CDR3 length equals 13 residues. Germline CDR1 is MDHEN and CDR2 is SYDVKM. In DNA form, the CDR3 reads TGTGCCAGCTGGCGGGTTGACGCCGGGGAGCTGTTTTTT. Translation gives CASWRVDAGELFF.